The sequence of this T cell receptor (beta chain) was determined in a study of shared clonotypes between healthy human individuals. Naive CD8 cells comprised CD45RO-negative, CCR7-positively selected cells, excluding terminally differentiated effector memory CD45RA+ cells. Note on this clone: Other DNA sequences from this sample encode an identical CDR3 as well.

Repertoires were generated with immunoSEQ multiplex PCR, while TCRdb's copy carries only in-frame clones and drops some. The sample includes approximately 600,000 clones, 85% to 95% of them seen just once. The CDR3 length is 12 residues. V lost 4 bases to trimming and J lost 4 bases, with 9 bases between them. Germline-derived CDR1 and CDR2 are SGHNT and YYREEE (reference sequence). This clonotype was sampled from a woman in her twenties or thirties in good health. The V call is TRBV5-4, the J call TRBJ2-7; D possibly corresponds to TRBD1 (6 bases). Sequencing used naive CD8+ T cells sorted from blood. The CDR3 nucleotides read TGTGCCAGCAGCCCGGACAGTTACGAGCAGTACTTC. Its translation: CASSPDSYEQYF.